These 27 T cell receptor beta chains share one sample of origin, sequenced in a study of blood T cell repertoires in COVID-19. Produced via immunoSEQ multiplex PCR; TCRdb's table is partial and in-frame only. The profile shows roughly 100,000 clones, around 81% of them singletons. What was sequenced was peripheral blood. These receptor sequences come from a woman aged 70-85 years with acute or convalescent COVID-19.

This clone appeared a few times. The chain is built from TRBV24-1 and TRBJ2-2; tentative D call: TRBD2 (6 bases). The V gene's germline CDR1 is KGHDR and CDR2 SFDVKD. The V end lost 0 bases, the J end lost 0 bases, and 13 bases lay between the germline ends. There are 18 residues in the CDR3. The CDR3: CATSDLWSGVANTGELFF. The CDR3 nucleotides are TGTGCCACCAGTGATTTGTGGTCGGGGGTAGCGAACACCGGGGAGCTGTTTTTT.

This chain joins TRBV29-1 and TRBJ2-4; 7 bases align to TRBD2. The CDR3 extends over 16 amino acids. V gave up 1 base and J gave up 3 bases; unmatched junction bases: 9. Germline V gene sequence: CDR1 SQVTM, CDR2 ANQGSEA. CDR3 DNA: TGCAGCGTTGAAGGGGTCGGGGGGTTTGGCAAAAACATTCAGTACTTC. It encodes CSVEGVGGFGKNIQYF.

V is TRBV6-5 and J is TRBJ1-1, with unresolved D. This CDR3 comprises 13 residues. CDR1 and CDR2 (germline): MNHEY, SVGAGI. Trimming left V 7 bases short and J 0 bases short, with 9 bases between. As DNA, the CDR3 is TGTGCCAGCACCCGGGATTTGAACACTGAAGCTTTCTTT. Translation: CASTRDLNTEAFF.

V is TRBV10-3 and J is TRBJ1-5; D possibly corresponds to TRBD1 (6 bases). Germline V gene lookup returns CDR1 ENHRY and CDR2 SYGVKD. There are 15 residues in the CDR3. The germline V and J ends were trimmed by 10 bases and 1 base, with 17 bases remaining between them. As DNA, the CDR3 is TGTGCCACGGGAGAGGGGGGGATAAGCAATCAGCCCCAGCATTTT. The encoded protein is CATGEGGISNQPQHF.

The chain employs TRBV7-8 and TRBJ1-5; possible D gene TRBD1, 6 bases. Germline loops: CDR1 SGHVS, CDR2 FQNEAQ. Deletions cut 5 bases from V and 12 bases from J, with 26 bases between. CDR3 length: 16 amino acids. CDR3: CASSHRAWGSYSHQHF. CDR3 DNA sequence: TGTGCCAGCAGCCACAGGGCGTGGGGGAGTTATTCTCACCAGCATTTT.

The CDR3 reads CASRLGGGLGGELFF. CDR3 DNA: TGTGCAAGTCGCTTAGGCGGGGGGCTTGGCGGGGAGCTGTTTTTT. The J gene is TRBJ2-2, the V gene TRBV12-2; the DNA was not used to check the table's D call, TRBD2. TRBV12-2 counts as a pseudogene. The CDR3 extends over 15 amino acids.

The chain employs TRBV9 and TRBJ2-4, with D possibly matching TRBD2 (6 bases). V was trimmed by 3 bases and J by 4 bases, leaving 20 bases between them. Germline-derived CDR1 and CDR2 are SGDLS and YYNGEE. The length of the CDR3 is 17 residues. The CDR3 nucleotides read TGTGCCAGCAGCGCAGTGTTTCCGGGACTTTCAAAAAACATTCAGTACTTC. Amino acids: CASSAVFPGLSKNIQYF.

The chain is built from TRBV6-1 and TRBJ1-3, with no clear D. The germline gives CDR1 MNHNS, CDR2 SASEGT. The CDR3 runs to 14 residues. V lost 1 base, J lost 0 bases, and 4 bases lay in between. The CDR3 sequence is CASSEERSGNTIYF. DNA for the CDR3: TGTGCCAGCAGTGAAGAGCGCTCTGGAAACACCATATATTTT.

The V and J genes are TRBV7-3 and TRBJ2-2, with 7 bases lining up with TRBD1. CDR3 length equals 14 residues. CDR1 is SGHTA, CDR2 FQGTGA, per germline. The junction had 1 base not matched to a gene; V was cut back by 6 bases and J by 0 bases. CDR3 sequence (DNA): TGTGCCAGCAGTGGGACAGCGAACACCGGGGAGCTGTTTTTT. Its translation is CASSGTANTGELFF.

This chain links TRBV24-1 with TRBJ2-1, with TRBD2 matching 8 bases. Germline V gene sequence: CDR1 KGHDR, CDR2 SFDVKD. The V and J ends lost 1 base and 5 bases, in that order; junction bases with no gene match: 3. The CDR3 extends over 15 amino acids. CDR3 in DNA: TGTGCCACCAGTGATTTACGGGGGGGCAACAATGAGCAGTTCTTC. Amino acid sequence: CATSDLRGGNNEQFF.

J is TRBJ2-5 and V is TRBV27, with TRBD1 identical over 7 bases. Germline lookup yields CDR1 MNHEY and CDR2 SMNVEV (reference sequence). The V segment lost 5 bases and the J segment 5 bases; nucleotides outside the gene matches: 8. The CDR3 loop spans 14 amino acids. The CDR3 loop is CASSTTTGAETQYF. CDR3 nucleotides: TGTGCCAGCAGTACAACAACAGGGGCCGAGACCCAGTACTTC.

J is TRBJ2-5 and V is TRBV30; D might be TRBD2 (7 bases). The CDR3 sequence is 13 residues long. The germline CDR1 and CDR2 sequences are GTSNPN and SVGIG (reference sequence). V was trimmed by 3 bases and J by 4 bases, leaving 12 bases between them. Here the CDR3 DNA reads TGTGCCTGGAGAGGGGGGGCTGGAGAGACCCAGTACTTC. Residues: CAWRGGAGETQYF.

The chain is built from TRBV29-1 and TRBJ1-1; 9 bases line up with TRBD1. The CDR3 covers 13 residues. V was pared by 6 bases and J by 7 bases, with 9 bases of the junction left unmatched. Germline lookup yields CDR1 SQVTM and CDR2 ANQGSEA. The CDR3 nucleotides are TGCAGCGTGCAACACGACAGGGGGGGTGAAGCTTTCTTT. It is translated as CSVQHDRGGEAFF. The variable domain in full, completed from reference TRBV29-1 and TRBJ1-1, reads SAVISQKPSRDICQRGTSLTIQCQVDSQVTMMFWYRQQPGQSLTLIATANQGSEATYESGFVIDKFPISRPNLTFSTLTVSNMSPEDSSIYLCSVQHDRGGEAFFGQGTRLTVV.

The chain has TRBV15 and TRBJ2-7, with D possibly matching TRBD1 (5 bases). This CDR3 spans 14 amino acids. Germline lookup yields CDR1 LNHNV and CDR2 YYDKDF (reference sequence). V lost 0 bases and J lost 5, with 11 bases in between. The CDR3 sequence: CATSRDPDSHEQYF. As DNA, the CDR3 is TGTGCCACCAGCAGAGATCCCGACAGCCACGAGCAGTACTTC.

The CDR3 loop is CAWREQGNRNTIYF. The DNA for the CDR3 is TGTGCCTGGAGAGAACAGGGAAACCGAAACACCATATATTTT. The J gene is TRBJ1-3, the V gene TRBV30, with a weak D call TRBD1 (6 bases). V was trimmed by 3 bases and J by 5 bases, leaving 14 bases between them. From germline, CDR1 is GTSNPN and CDR2 SVGIG (reference sequence). The CDR3 length is 14 residues.

The chain recombines TRBV24-1 with TRBJ2-3; 10 nucleotides agree with TRBD2. Germline V lookup: CDR1 KGHDR, CDR2 SFDVKD. Unmatched junction bases numbered 2, after V lost 6 bases and J lost 6 bases. There are 13 residues in the CDR3. CDR3: CATSRAGGDTQYF. CDR3 bases: TGTGCCACCAGTCGAGCGGGGGGGGATACGCAGTATTTT.

This chain's CDR3 is CASSPIGTENEKLFF. For the CDR3, the DNA is TGTGCCAGCAGTCCAATAGGGACAGAGAATGAAAAACTGTTTTTT. The rearrangement uses TRBV2 and TRBJ1-4, with 7 bases lining up with TRBD1. This CDR3 is built from 15 residues. V trimming: 5 bases; J trimming: 5 bases; junction bases outside the gene matches: 8. Per the germline V gene, CDR1 is SNHLY and CDR2 is FYNNEI.

The chain couples TRBV27 to TRBJ1-5, with D perhaps TRBD1 (5 bases). The CDR3 runs 15 residues. CDR1 is MNHEY and CDR2 is SMNVEV in the germline V gene (reference sequence). Trimming removed 4 bases from V and 5 bases from J, with 15 bases in between. CDR3 protein: CASSSEGRNHQPQHF. CDR3 DNA: TGTGCCAGCAGTTCCGAGGGGAGGAATCATCAGCCCCAGCATTTT.

The V gene is TRBV6-5, the J gene TRBJ1-1, with TRBD1 as a possible D gene (5 bases). The CDR3 has 14 residues. V was cut by 5 bases and J by 1 base, with 11 bases left in between. Per germline, CDR1 MNHEY and CDR2 SVGAGI. The CDR3 nucleotides are TGTGCCAGCAGTCCCGCGGGACGGAACACTGAAGCTTTCTTT. It encodes CASSPAGRNTEAFF.

This sequence joins TRBV29-1 and TRBJ2-1; TRBD1 aligns across 7 bases. The CDR3 loop spans 13 amino acids. V was pared by 4 bases and J by 6 bases, with 6 bases of the junction left unmatched. CDR1 is SQVTM, CDR2 ANQGSEA, per germline. CDR3 residues: CSVGSQGINEQFF. CDR3 nucleotide sequence: TGCAGCGTTGGATCACAGGGGATCAATGAGCAGTTCTTC.

This chain links TRBV6-2 or TRBV6-3 with TRBJ1-5; 8 positions match TRBD1. V lost 5 bases, J lost 2 bases, and 8 bases stayed unmatched. CDR1 and CDR2 from the germline V gene are MNHEY and SVGEGT. This CDR3 is 16 amino acids long. CDR3 DNA: TGTGCCAGCAGTAACAGGGGGTTGAGTGGCAATCAGCCCCAGCATTTT. Amino acid sequence: CASSNRGLSGNQPQHF.

This clone was observed a handful of times. V is TRBV4-1 and J is TRBJ2-3; 11 bases are a match to TRBD1. This CDR3 has 16 amino acids. J lost 2 bases, V lost 2 bases, and 3 bases had no gene match. CDR1 is MGHRA, CDR2 YSYEKL, per germline. The CDR3 nucleotides read TGCGCCAGCAGCCAAACGGACAGGGGGCCCACAGATACGCAGTATTTT. This sequence encodes CASSQTDRGPTDTQYF.

The V and J genes are TRBV7-9 and TRBJ1-4; TRBD1 is a possible D gene (6 bases). The germline CDR1 and CDR2 sequences are SEHNR and FQNEAQ (reference sequence). The CDR3 runs to 15 residues. V gave up 1 base and J gave up 7 bases, with 13 bases separating them. The CDR3 sequence is CASSLEAGAFEKLFF. The CDR3 coding sequence is TGTGCCAGCAGCTTAGAGGCAGGGGCGTTTGAAAAACTGTTTTTT.

The V gene is TRBV30, the J gene TRBJ1-2; 8 nucleotides match TRBD1. The junction had 12 bases not matched to a gene; V was cut back by 0 bases and J by 9 bases. This CDR3 spans 15 amino acids. Germline CDR1 is GTSNPN and CDR2 is SVGIG (reference sequence). CDR3 residues: CAWSVRQGAFLSYTF. In DNA, the CDR3 is TGTGCCTGGAGTGTCCGGCAGGGGGCGTTTTTGAGCTACACCTTC.

This clone was found once. V gene TRBV7-2 combines with J gene TRBJ1-5; 9 nucleotides line up with TRBD1. Germline CDR1 is SGHTA and CDR2 is FQGNSA. The CDR3 covers 14 residues. J gave up 2 bases and V 5 bases, and 1 base lay outside the gene matches. The CDR3 protein is CASSRDRGNQPQHF. CDR3 DNA: TGTGCCAGCAGCAGGGACAGGGGCAATCAGCCCCAGCATTTT.

V and J are TRBV6-2 or TRBV6-3 and TRBJ2-1; TRBD2 matches at 11 bases. Germline V CDR1 and CDR2: MNHEY, SVGEGT. This CDR3 has 16 amino acids. V dropped 6 bases and J dropped 8; count of bases not matched to a gene: 12. For the CDR3, the DNA is TGTGCCAGCAGCACCGTCGCTAGCGGGGGGCGGCATGAGCAGTTCTTC. Translating gives CASSTVASGGRHEQFF.

This rearrangement joins TRBV29-1 to TRBJ2-7; 7 bases agree with TRBD1. With V trimmed by 6 bases and J by 0 bases, 5 bases remained unmatched. In germline, CDR1 is SQVTM, CDR2 ANQGSEA. The CDR3 has 13 amino acids. The DNA of the CDR3 is TGCAGCGTAACAAGACAGGGCTCCTACGAGCAGTACTTC. It codes for CSVTRQGSYEQYF.